Listed below are T cell receptor beta chains from one sample, sequenced in a study of T cells and Merkel cell carcinoma outcomes. This table comes from immunoSEQ multiplex PCR, and its TCRdb copy is limited to in-frame clones, with some not included. The sample lists approximately 15,000 clones; about 87% were seen once. What was sequenced was tumor tissue from Merkel cell carcinoma. The receptors come from a human donor with Merkel cell carcinoma. Each CDR3 is given with its conserved first and last residue. The D gene is left open where the match is weak. For some rows the clone size is stated as once, few or many, or as a class when expanded; others skip it.

D gene	clone size	V gene	CDR3 length	J gene	CDR3 protein	CDR3 DNA
TRBD1	-	TRBV4-1	15	TRBJ2-7	CASSRGGTGFYEQYF	TGCGCCAGCAGCCGGGGCGGGACAGGGTTTTACGAGCAGTACTTC
TRBD1	-	TRBV4-1	15	TRBJ2-1	CASSYDRGGQNEQFF	TGCGCCAGCAGTTACGACAGGGGCGGGCAGAATGAGCAGTTCTTC
TRBD1	-	TRBV18	14	TRBJ1-2	CASSPPPGGMGYTF	TGTGCCAGCTCACCACCTCCAGGGGGCATGGGCTACACCTTC
-	few	TRBV11-1	15	TRBJ2-2	CASSRDGSNTGELFF	TGTGCCAGCAGCCGCGACGGATCGAACACCGGGGAGCTGTTTTTT
TRBD2	-	TRBV6-1	14	TRBJ2-1	CASSPGLVYNEQFF	TGTGCCAGCAGTCCGGGACTAGTGTACAATGAGCAGTTCTTC
-	-	TRBV19	14	TRBJ1-3	CASSIAGPRNTIYF	TGTGCCAGTAGTATAGCGGGACCCCGAAACACCATATATTTT
-	-	TRBV6-1	11	TRBJ2-1	CASRTNDEQFF	TGTGCCAGTCGGACCAATGACGAGCAGTTCTTC
-	few	TRBV4-2	15	TRBJ2-3	CASSQDRRMTDTQYF	TGTGCCAGCAGCCAAGATCGGCGGATGACAGATACGCAGTATTTT
TRBD1	few	TRBV5-1	15	TRBJ2-2	CASSSGTGGTGELFF	TGCGCCAGCAGCTCGGGGACAGGGGGCACCGGGGAGCTGTTTTTT
-	once	TRBV10-2	18	TRBJ2-6	CASSESPSPSSGANVLTF	TGCGCCAGCAGTGAGTCTCCATCCCCTAGCTCTGGGGCCAACGTCCTGACTTTC
-	-	TRBV19	12	TRBJ2-2	CASSTQGGELFF	TGTGCCAGCAGTACACAGGGCGGGGAGCTGTTTTTT
-	-	TRBV7-9	14	TRBJ1-6	CASSRTGFNSPLHF	TGTGCCAGCAGCAGGACGGGATTTAATTCACCCCTCCACTTT
-	-	TRBV7-8	15	TRBJ2-3	CASSLDHSWQDTQYF	TGTGCCAGCAGCTTAGACCATAGCTGGCAGGATACGCAGTATTTT
TRBD2	-	TRBV9	16	TRBJ2-1	CASSATSGGSWKAQFF	TGTGCCAGCAGCGCCACTAGCGGGGGTTCATGGAAAGCGCAGTTCTTC
-	-	TRBV18	13	TRBJ1-4	CASSETDNEKLFF	TGTGCCAGCTCAGAGACGGATAATGAAAAACTGTTTTTT
-	-	TRBV2	14	TRBJ2-2	CASKEDSNIGELFF	TGTGCCAGCAAGGAGGACTCGAACATCGGGGAGCTGTTTTTT
-	few	TRBV27	13	TRBJ1-2	CASSLPTGYGYTF	TGTGCCAGCAGTTTACCGACAGGATATGGCTACACCTTC
-	-	TRBV9	12	TRBJ1-1	CASSGSEGEAFF	TGTGCCAGCAGCGGCTCTGAGGGAGAGGCTTTCTTT
TRBD1	-	TRBV5-1	18	TRBJ2-5	CASSRWVLETGGIKTQYF	TGCGCCAGCAGCCGTTGGGTTCTTGAGACAGGGGGCATAAAGACCCAGTACTTC
-	-	TRBV6-1	17	TRBJ1-4	CASSEGRGWTANEKLFF	TGTGCCAGCAGCGAAGGGAGGGGTTGGACGGCTAATGAAAAACTGTTTTTT
-	-	TRBV7-9	13	TRBJ1-2	CASSNDGVGGYTF	TGTGCCAGCAGCAACGACGGAGTCGGTGGCTACACCTTC
-	-	TRBV5-8	15	TRBJ2-1	CVSSQGLSSYNEQFF	TGTGTCAGCAGCCAGGGACTTAGCTCCTACAATGAGCAGTTCTTC